This is a list of T cell receptor beta chains from one sample in a study of regulatory T cells in long-lasting Graves disease. TCRdb redid the calling of the multiplex PCR reads with MiXCR, one entry per CDR3 protein. This sample carries approximately 400,000 distinct CDR3 sequences, 20% of them seen once, and the ten largest clones take under 25%. Sequences were derived from peripheral blood mononuclear cells (PBMCs), sampled when the disease was refractory, from a patient treated with antithyroid drugs. These receptors were obtained from a female donor with Graves disease. CDR3s leave out the opening cysteine and the closing phenylalanine or tryptophan. A D gene is named only where the DNA matches it firmly.

TRBJ2-5 TRBV20-1 NA SARGPGEETQY
TRBJ2-7 TRBV6-2/TRBV6-3 NA ASSYPTGTYEQY
TRBJ2-5 TRBV12-3/TRBV12-4 NA ASSYSDSAGLGQETQY
TRBJ1-5 TRBV7-2 NA ASSLWNQPQH
TRBJ2-5 TRBV7-8 TRBD1 ASSSTGGWETQY
TRBJ2-7 TRBV19 TRBD1 ATLGRGTDEQY
TRBJ2-5 TRBV20-1 TRBD2 SASWAGVQETQY
TRBJ1-2 TRBV6-1 NA ASSPDRFRYGYT
TRBJ2-7 TRBV12-3/TRBV12-4 NA ASSLAGDREQY
TRBJ2-2 TRBV28 TRBD1 ASSFGLEGGGGELF
TRBJ2-7 TRBV7-8 TRBD1 ASSSSGTGLGRVGVSYEQY
TRBJ2-2 TRBV5-1 NA ASSLDGRDTGELF
TRBJ1-1 TRBV19 TRBD1 ASSAQGQGNAF
TRBJ2-3 TRBV7-2 TRBD2 ASSLAGGLRGRLDTQY
TRBJ1-1 TRBV7-9 NA ASSFFENTEAF
TRBJ1-2 TRBV6-1 NA ASSAPLLGQWDGYT
TRBJ2-4 TRBV28 NA ASRPQGGAKNIQY
TRBJ1-5 TRBV19 TRBD1 ASSMNRDRGIISNQPQH
TRBJ1-4 TRBV20-1 TRBD1 SALGTGNLGEKLF
TRBJ1-1 TRBV7-2 NA ASSPPNGRGLVGEAF
TRBJ2-7 TRBV12-3/TRBV12-4 NA ASSSRQSGVREQY
TRBJ1-1 TRBV27 TRBD1 ASSSQGAEDTEAF